Following are 23 T cell receptor beta chains from one sample sequenced in a study of CD8 T cells in Susac syndrome (dated 2019 in TCRdb). Library preparation used the immunoSEQ multiplex PCR assay. RNA was extracted using the RNeasy kit, and about 0.45 to 1 ug of the RNA was reverse transcribed with random hexamers. TCRdb took the public reads, trimmed them with fastp at Q25, ran MiXCR for clone calling and kept in-frame beta chains. Identical CDR3 protein sequences are pooled into one entry, listed with their most common genes and DNA. This sample comprises about 210,000 distinct CDR3 sequences, approximately 93% of them detected only once. Together, the top ten hold around 0.096% of the sample. The sequenced material came from CD4+ T cells from PBMCs. The receptors here all came from a human donor in good health.

This chain links TRBV18 with TRBJ2-7, with D possibly being TRBD1 (6 bases). The germline CDR1 and CDR2 sequences are KGHSH and LQKENI. V lost 2 bases, J lost 3 bases, and 8 bases lay in between. The length of the CDR3 is 13 residues. CDR3 bases: TGTGCCAGCTCACCAGTCAGGGGCTACGAGCAGTACTTC. Translated: CASSPVRGYEQYF.

The genes are TRBV5-1 and TRBJ2-4; D is perhaps TRBD2 (6 bases). Germline V lookup: CDR1 SGHRS, CDR2 YFSETQ. With 4 bases removed from V and 2 bases from J, the gap between germline ends came to 22 bases. The CDR3 sequence is 18 residues long. The CDR3 is CASSPWGAGQSTKNIQYF. CDR3 bases: TGCGCCAGCAGCCCCTGGGGTGCGGGGCAGAGCACCAAAAACATTCAGTACTTC. Filled out from reference TRBV5-1 and TRBJ2-4, the complete variable domain reads KAGVTQTPRYLIKTRGQQVTLSCSPISGHRSVSWYQQTPGQGLQFLFEYFSETQRNKGNFPGRFSGRQFSNSRSEMNVSTLELGDSALYLCASSPWGAGQSTKNIQYFGAGTRLSVL.

This chain joins TRBV29-1 and TRBJ2-3, with TRBD1 matching over 10 bases. Germline V gives CDR1 SQVTM, CDR2 ANQGSEA. This CDR3 spans 17 amino acids. V lost 5 bases to trimming and J lost 6 bases; unmatched junction nucleotides: 17. The CDR3: CSVLPYPGTGAPDTQYF. The CDR3 nucleotides are TGCAGCGTTCTTCCATATCCCGGGACAGGGGCGCCGGATACGCAGTATTTT.

J is TRBJ1-5 and V is TRBV5-1; TRBD1 matches at 7 bases. Germline V gives CDR1 SGHRS, CDR2 YFSETQ. The CDR3 runs to 15 residues. The ends lost 0 bases at V and 5 bases at J; junction bases unmatched: 5. CDR3 in DNA: TGCGCCAGCAGCTTGGAGGGGACAGATGATCAGCCCCAGCATTTT. This sequence encodes CASSLEGTDDQPQHF.

The chain is built from TRBV29-1 and TRBJ2-3, with a possible D match to TRBD2 (5 bases). The CDR3 is 15 amino acids. Germline V CDR1 and CDR2: SQVTM, ANQGSEA. The V end was cut by 7 bases, the J end by 2 bases, with 19 bases between. DNA of the CDR3: TGCAGCGCCAGCTTCTCGGGGTTGGCCACAGATACGCAGTATTTT. This codes for CSASFSGLATDTQYF.

V and J are TRBV5-4 and TRBJ2-7; a weak D match, TRBD1 (6 bases). The CDR3 extends over 16 amino acids. Germline lookup yields CDR1 SGHNT and CDR2 YYREEE (reference sequence). Between the trimmed V and J ends, which lost 4 bases and 3 bases, there was a span of 20 bases. The CDR3 DNA reads as TGTGCCAGCAGCCCTATGAACAGGGATCCCCTCTACGAGCAGTACTTC. Protein product: CASSPMNRDPLYEQYF.

The chain links TRBV2 to TRBJ1-5; D is ambiguous. The V and J ends lost 2 bases and 9 bases respectively, with 8 bases between them. The germline CDR1 and CDR2 sequences are SNHLY and FYNNEI. The CDR3 is made up of 12 amino acids. CDR3 bases: TGTGCCAGCAGTGAAATTGGATGGCCCCAGCATTTT. This gives the protein CASSEIGWPQHF.

This rearrangement joins TRBV20-1 to TRBJ1-5; D gene unclear. The CDR3 consists of 14 residues. Germline V lookup: CDR1 DFQATT, CDR2 SNEGSKA (reference sequence). The ends were cut back, 2 bases at V and 4 bases at J, with 12 bases in the middle. CDR3 nucleotide sequence: TGCAGTGCTAGATCTCCGGTGGCGAATCAGCCCCAGCATTTT. Its translation: CSARSPVANQPQHF.

V is TRBV6-2 or TRBV6-3 and J is TRBJ2-5; no firm D call. From germline, CDR1 is MNHEY and CDR2 SVGEGT. The CDR3 spans 12 residues. V was cut by 6 bases and J by 6 bases, with 11 bases left in between. The CDR3, as DNA: TGTGCCAGCAGCCTGACTCTGAAGACCCAGTACTTC. This sequence encodes CASSLTLKTQYF.

The chain uses TRBV7-2 and TRBJ2-1, with 9 positions matching TRBD1. This CDR3 has 15 amino acids. V lost 5 bases and J lost 4; bases outside the gene matches: 6. Germline V gene data show CDR1 as SGHTA and CDR2 as FQGNSA. Here the CDR3 reads CASSTGTGRYNEQFF. In DNA form, the CDR3 reads TGTGCCAGCAGCACCGGGACAGGGCGATACAATGAGCAGTTCTTC.

The CDR3 sequence: CASRGSGRNYGYTF. CDR3 nucleotides: TGTGCCAGCAGGGGGTCCGGGAGAAACTATGGCTACACCTTC. The rearrangement uses TRBV25-1 and TRBJ1-2, with D unresolved. The V and J ends lost 6 bases and 2 bases respectively, with 13 bases between them. The CDR3 contains 14 residues. Germline V gives CDR1 MGHDK, CDR2 SYGVNS.

CDR3 in amino acids: CASSLQGDEQYV. The CDR3, as DNA: TGCGCCAGCAGCTTACAGGGCGACGAGCAGTACGTC. This rearrangement joins TRBV5-1 to TRBJ2-7; tentatively, D is TRBD1 (6 bases). V was shortened by 2 bases and J by 5 bases, with 8 bases between the two germline ends. The CDR3 is made up of 12 amino acids. CDR1 is SGHRS, CDR2 YFSETQ, per germline.

The chain couples TRBV29-1 to TRBJ2-7; D is unresolved. V was clipped by 4 bases and J by 2 bases, with 9 bases between them. This CDR3 spans 12 amino acids. Germline assignment: CDR1 SQVTM and CDR2 ANQGSEA. DNA of the CDR3: TGCAGCGTTGCTATGGGGACCTACGAGCAGTACTTC. Translation: CSVAMGTYEQYF.

The chain combines TRBV14 with TRBJ2-3; maybe TRBD2 (6 bases). Germline loops: CDR1 SGHDN, CDR2 FVKESK. Trimming removed 0 bases at V and 5 bases at J, with 15 bases between. The CDR3 runs 16 residues. CDR3 protein: CASSQDHVWGEDTQYF. The CDR3 DNA follows: TGTGCCAGCAGCCAAGATCATGTGTGGGGGGAAGATACGCAGTATTTT.

This chain uses TRBV11-1 with TRBJ2-2; 7 bases align to TRBD1. The germline CDR1 and CDR2 sequences are SGHAT and FQDESV (reference sequence). The length of the CDR3 is 15 residues. J was trimmed by 5 bases and V by 5 bases; bases with no gene match: 8. CDR3 in DNA: TGTGCCAGCAGCCCGACAGGGCTAAGTACCGGGGAGCTGTTTTTT. Translated, it gives CASSPTGLSTGELFF.

This chain links TRBV12-3 or TRBV12-4 with TRBJ1-5, with D perhaps TRBD1 (6 bases). The CDR3 has 14 residues. Trimming stripped 4 bases from V and 5 bases from J, with 12 bases between. The CDR3: CASSSTGSYQPQHF. CDR3 in DNA: TGTGCCAGCAGTTCTACAGGGAGCTATCAGCCCCAGCATTTT.

J is TRBJ1-5 and V is TRBV2; no clear D gene. V was pared by 3 bases and J by 7 bases, with 7 bases between. This CDR3 has 12 residues. Looked up from germline, CDR1 is SNHLY and CDR2 is FYNNEI. The DNA of the CDR3 is TGTGCCAGCAGTGACGGGAACCAGCCCCAGCATTTT. Its protein product is CASSDGNQPQHF. The variable domain in full, with the rest retrieved from reference TRBV2 and TRBJ1-5, is EPEVTQTPSHQVTQMGQEVILRCVPISNHLYFYWYRQILGQKVEFLVSFYNNEISEKSEIFDDQFSVERPDGSNFTLKIRSTKLEDSAMYFCASSDGNQPQHFGDGTRLSIL.

A few counts support this clonotype. This chain joins TRBV29-1 and TRBJ2-3; possible D gene TRBD1, 6 bases. V was cut by 7 bases and J by 5 bases, with 10 bases left in between. Germline V gene data show CDR1 as SQVTM and CDR2 as ANQGSEA. CDR3 length equals 11 residues. CDR3 DNA: TGCAGCGCTCCCAGGGGAGATACGCAGTATTTT. It is translated as CSAPRGDTQYF.

V gene TRBV14 combines with J gene TRBJ2-3, with TRBD2 identical over 13 bases. With V trimmed by 4 bases and J by 9 bases, 10 bases remained unmatched. This CDR3 region has 16 residues. CDR1 SGHDN and CDR2 FVKESK come from the germline V gene. DNA for the CDR3: TGTGCCAGCAGCCGTACTAGCGGGGGGGCCATGGACACGCAGTATTTT. Encoded protein: CASSRTSGGAMDTQYF.

The V gene is TRBV4-2, the J gene TRBJ2-3, with TRBD1 matching 8 bases. The CDR3 runs to 16 residues. J was trimmed by 3 bases and V by 0 bases; bases with no gene match: 5. Germline V gene data show CDR1 as LGHNA and CDR2 as YNFKEQ. In nucleotides, the CDR3 is TGTGCCAGCAGCCAAGAGGGGACAGGCCAAACAGATACGCAGTATTTT. Its translation: CASSQEGTGQTDTQYF.

The V call is TRBV5-1, the J call TRBJ2-6; no clear D. This CDR3 comprises 14 residues. The germline gives CDR1 SGHRS, CDR2 YFSETQ. V was cut by 3 bases and J by 2 bases, with 6 bases left in between. This CDR3 is CASSWGAGANVLTF. CDR3 nucleotide sequence: TGCGCCAGCAGCTGGGGTGCTGGGGCCAACGTCCTGACTTTC.

The rearrangement uses TRBV6-1 and TRBJ1-6, with 7 bases aligning to TRBD1. This CDR3 comprises 14 residues. With V trimmed by 7 bases and J by 10 bases, 10 bases remained unmatched. Germline CDR1 reads MNHNS; CDR2 reads SASEGT. The CDR3 DNA reads as TGTGCCAGCACCCGAGACAGGGTTGGATCACCCCTCCACTTT. Amino acid sequence: CASTRDRVGSPLHF.

The chain has TRBV4-1 and TRBJ2-2; 9 bases fit TRBD2. The V segment lost 1 base and the J segment 7 bases; nucleotides outside the gene matches: 7. Germline loops: CDR1 MGHRA, CDR2 YSYEKL. The CDR3 spans 16 residues. The CDR3 protein is CASSQAPAGGGGELFF. The CDR3 DNA sequence: TGCGCCAGCAGCCAAGCCCCAGCGGGGGGCGGCGGGGAGCTGTTTTTT.